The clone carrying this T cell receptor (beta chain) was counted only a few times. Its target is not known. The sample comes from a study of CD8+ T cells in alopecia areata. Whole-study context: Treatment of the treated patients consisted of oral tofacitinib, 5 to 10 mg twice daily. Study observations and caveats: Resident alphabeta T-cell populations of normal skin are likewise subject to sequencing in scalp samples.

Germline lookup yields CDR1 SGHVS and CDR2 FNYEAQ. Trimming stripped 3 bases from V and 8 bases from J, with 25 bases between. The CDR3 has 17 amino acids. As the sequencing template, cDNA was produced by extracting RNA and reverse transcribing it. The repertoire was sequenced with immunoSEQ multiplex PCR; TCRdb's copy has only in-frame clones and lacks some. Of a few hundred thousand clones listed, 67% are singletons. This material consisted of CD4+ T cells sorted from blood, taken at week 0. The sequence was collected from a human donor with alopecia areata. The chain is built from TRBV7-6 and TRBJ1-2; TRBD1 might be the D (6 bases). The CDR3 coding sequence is TGTGCCAGCAGCTTTTTGGGAATCGGGACACTCCGCAGGGGCTACACCTTC. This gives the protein CASSFLGIGTLRRGYTF.